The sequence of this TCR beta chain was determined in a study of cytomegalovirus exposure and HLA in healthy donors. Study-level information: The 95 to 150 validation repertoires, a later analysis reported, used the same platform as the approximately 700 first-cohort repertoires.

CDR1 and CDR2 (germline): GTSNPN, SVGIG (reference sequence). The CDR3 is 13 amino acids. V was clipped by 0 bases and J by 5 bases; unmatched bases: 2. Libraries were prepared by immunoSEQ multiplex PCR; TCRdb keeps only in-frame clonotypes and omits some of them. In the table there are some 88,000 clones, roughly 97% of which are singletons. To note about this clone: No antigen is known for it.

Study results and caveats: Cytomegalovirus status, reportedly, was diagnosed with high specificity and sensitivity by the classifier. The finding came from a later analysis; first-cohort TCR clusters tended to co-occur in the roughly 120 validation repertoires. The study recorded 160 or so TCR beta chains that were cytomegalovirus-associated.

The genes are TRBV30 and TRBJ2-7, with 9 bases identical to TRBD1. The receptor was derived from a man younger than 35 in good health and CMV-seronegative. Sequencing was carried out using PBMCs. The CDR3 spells CAWSVDRGHEQYF. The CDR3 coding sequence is TGTGCCTGGAGTGTGGACAGGGGACACGAGCAGTACTTC.